One T cell receptor (beta chain) is described in this entry. Its antigen is still unknown. The sample originates from a study of OX40 agonist ivuxolimab in advanced cancers. Study-level information: Dose-escalation patients suffered from hepatocellular carcinoma, melanoma, renal cell or head and neck cancer.

Broader study findings: Relative to CD4+ cells, CD8+ T cells on average had more expanded clones. At 0.1-3.0 mg/kg, partial responders had clonal expansion among the lowest observed.

Autoimmune disease history or systemic immunosuppression led to patients being barred. Assay used: immunoSEQ multiplex PCR; TCRdb lists only in-frame clones, some missing. The sample records 65,000 to 85,000 clones, roughly 85% being singletons. After removal of 3 bases from V and 2 bases from J, the junction contained 3 bases not matched to a gene. Germline V gives CDR1 LNHDA, CDR2 SQIVND (reference sequence). The CDR3 has 14 residues. This TCR came from an adult with an advanced solid tumor such as melanoma, head and neck, liver or kidney cancer. This sample comprised CD4+ or CD8+ T cells sorted from blood, obtained in a trial of the OX40 agonist ivuxolimab. J is TRBJ1-2 and V is TRBV19; 7 bases are a match to TRBD1. The CDR3: CASSMSRGNYGYTF. CDR3 nucleotide sequence: TGTGCCAGTAGTATGAGCAGGGGGAACTATGGCTACACCTTC.